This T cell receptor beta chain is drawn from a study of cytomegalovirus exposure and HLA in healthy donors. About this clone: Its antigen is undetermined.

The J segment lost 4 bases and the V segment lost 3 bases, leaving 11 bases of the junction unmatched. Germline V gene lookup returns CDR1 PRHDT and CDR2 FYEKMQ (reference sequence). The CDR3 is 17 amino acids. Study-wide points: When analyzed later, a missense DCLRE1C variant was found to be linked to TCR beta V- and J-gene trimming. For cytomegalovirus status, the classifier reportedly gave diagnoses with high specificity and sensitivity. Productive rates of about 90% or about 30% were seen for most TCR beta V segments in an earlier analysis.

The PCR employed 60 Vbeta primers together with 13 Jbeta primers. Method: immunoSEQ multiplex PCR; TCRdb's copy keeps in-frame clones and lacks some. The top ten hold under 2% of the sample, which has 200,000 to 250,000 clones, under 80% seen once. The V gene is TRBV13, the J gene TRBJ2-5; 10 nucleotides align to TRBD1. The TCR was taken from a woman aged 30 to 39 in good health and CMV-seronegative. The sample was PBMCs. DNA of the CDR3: TGTGCCAGCAGCTTTTCTTTGGGACAGGGGATTCCAGAGACCCAGTACTTC. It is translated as CASSFSLGQGIPETQYF.